This TCR beta chain came from a study of T cell responses to AZD1222 COVID-19 vaccine. Study results and caveats: Spike-specific TCR breadth and depth both grew after two AZD1222 doses. None of the repertoires were sampled until the peak T cell response had passed. At baseline, seropositivity was found in only six or seven AZD1222 recipients.

Profiling relied on immunoSEQ multiplex PCR, and the TCRdb table lists in-frame clones only, not all of them. The table has about 130,000 clones, around 91% seen once. Germline CDR1 reads SGHAT; CDR2 reads FQNNGV. The CDR3 has 13 residues. The V and J ends lost 5 bases and 1 base respectively, with 8 bases between them. A word on this clone: What it binds is not known.

The rearrangement uses TRBV11-2 and TRBJ2-5; D gene unclear. This sample comprised peripheral blood, obtained on day 0 of MenACWY control vaccination. The sequence came from an adult in good health. CDR3 in DNA: TGTGCCAGCAGCACGGCCCCCCAAGAGACCCAGTACTTC. Residues: CASSTAPQETQYF.